A selection of T cell receptor beta chains follows, all from one sample in a study of blood T cell repertoires in COVID-19. The method was immunoSEQ multiplex PCR; TCRdb's version includes in-frame clones alone and lacks a portion of them. There are hundreds of thousands of clones in the sample; about nine tenths occur only once, and around 13% lies in the top ten. Sequencing was performed on peripheral blood. The receptors shown here come from a woman aged 55 to 70 with acute or convalescent COVID-19. The CDR3 runs from the conserved cysteine through the conserved F or W. D genes are given only for firm matches. Rows may omit the clone size; those that give it use once, few, many or a size class.

clone_size j_call d_call v_call cdr3_aa cdr3_nt
. TRBJ2-1 TRBD2 TRBV5-1 CASRLSGGNYNEQFF TGCGCCAGCAGGCTTAGCGGGGGGAACTACAATGAGCAGTTCTTC
. TRBJ2-4 TRBD1 TRBV5-1 CASSLRFGTAKNIQYF TGCGCCAGCAGCTTACGATTCGGGACAGCGAAAAACATTCAGTACTTC
. TRBJ1-1 . TRBV2 CASSALLGRQNTEAFF TGTGCCAGCAGCGCACTTTTGGGCAGGCAGAACACTGAAGCTTTCTTT
. TRBJ1-5 TRBD1 TRBV29-1 CSVVTGVNQPQHF TGCAGCGTGGTGACAGGGGTCAATCAGCCCCAGCATTTT
. TRBJ1-5 . TRBV6-5 CASSYRDRRGQPQHF TGTGCCAGCAGTTACCGGGACCGAAGGGGGCAGCCCCAGCATTTT
. TRBJ1-1 TRBD1 TRBV11-1 CASSLNGQDKFVEAFF TGTGCCAGCTCGCTTAACGGACAGGACAAGTTCGTTGAAGCTTTCTTT
once TRBJ2-7 TRBD1 TRBV6-5 CASSQDRVSSYEQYF TGTGCCAGCAGCCAGGACAGGGTAAGCTCCTACGAGCAGTACTTC
once TRBJ1-1 . TRBV7-7 CASSPRQDTEAFF TGTGCCAGCAGCCCACGACAGGACACTGAAGCTTTCTTT
. TRBJ2-6 . TRBV7-3 CASSATGLSSGANVLTF TGTGCCAGCAGCGCCACGGGACTCTCCTCTGGGGCCAACGTCCTGACTTTC
. TRBJ1-6 . TRBV30 CAWTAGLDSPLHF TGTGCCTGGACGGCAGGGTTGGATTCACCCCTCCACTTT
. TRBJ2-2 . TRBV7-9 CASSSNSSGELFF TGTGCCAGCAGCTCCAATTCATCCGGGGAGCTGTTTTTT
. TRBJ2-5 . TRBV27 CASSSHRGYATETQYF TGTGCCAGCAGTTCACACCGAGGATATGCGACGGAGACCCAGTACTTC
. TRBJ1-4 TRBD1 TRBV7-9 CASSGRQGTNEKLFF TGTGCCAGCAGCGGCCGACAGGGGACTAATGAAAAACTGTTTTTT
. TRBJ2-3 . TRBV5-6 CASSLDTRDTWLTDTQYF TGTGCCAGCAGCTTAGATACCAGGGACACTTGGCTCACAGATACGCAGTATTTT
. TRBJ1-2 . TRBV12-3/TRBV12-4 CASGRGGYGYTF TGTGCCAGCGGGAGGGGCGGCTATGGCTACACCTTC
. TRBJ2-5 TRBD2 TRBV11-2 CASSPTSGNQETQYF TGTGCCAGCAGCCCGACTAGCGGGAACCAAGAGACCCAGTACTTC